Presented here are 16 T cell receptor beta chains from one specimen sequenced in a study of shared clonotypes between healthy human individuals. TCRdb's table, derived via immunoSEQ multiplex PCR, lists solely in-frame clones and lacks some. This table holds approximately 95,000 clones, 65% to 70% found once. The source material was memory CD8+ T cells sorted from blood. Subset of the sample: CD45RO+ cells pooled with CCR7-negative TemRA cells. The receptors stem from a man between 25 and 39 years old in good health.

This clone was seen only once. CDR3 sequence reads: CASSQELLIQGHYGYTF. For the CDR3, the DNA is TGCGCCAGCAGCCAAGAGTTATTGATACAGGGCCACTATGGCTACACCTTC. V is TRBV4-3 and J is TRBJ1-2; tentative D call: TRBD1 (6 bases). Germline V gene sequence: CDR1 LGHNA, CDR2 YSLEER. This CDR3 has 17 residues. Between the trimmed V and J ends, which lost 0 bases and 3 bases, there was a span of 17 bases.

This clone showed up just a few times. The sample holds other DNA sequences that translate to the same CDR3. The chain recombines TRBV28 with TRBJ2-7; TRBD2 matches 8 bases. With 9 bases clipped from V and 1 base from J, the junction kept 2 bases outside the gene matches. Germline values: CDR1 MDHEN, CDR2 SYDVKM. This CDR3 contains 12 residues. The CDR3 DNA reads TGTGCCAGTAGCGGGATATCCTACGAGCAGTACTTC. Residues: CASSGISYEQYF.

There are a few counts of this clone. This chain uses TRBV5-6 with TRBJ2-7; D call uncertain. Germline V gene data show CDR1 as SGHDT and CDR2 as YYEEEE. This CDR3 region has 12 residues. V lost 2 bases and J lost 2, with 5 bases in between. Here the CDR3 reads CASSLSAYEQYF. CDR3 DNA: TGTGCCAGCAGCTTAAGTGCCTACGAGCAGTACTTC.

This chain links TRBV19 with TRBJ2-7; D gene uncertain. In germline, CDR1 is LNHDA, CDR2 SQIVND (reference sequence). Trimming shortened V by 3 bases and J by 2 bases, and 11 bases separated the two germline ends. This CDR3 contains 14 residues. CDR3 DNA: TGTGCCAGTAGTATGGACCTAACAACCTACGAGCAGTACTTC. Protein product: CASSMDLTTYEQYF.

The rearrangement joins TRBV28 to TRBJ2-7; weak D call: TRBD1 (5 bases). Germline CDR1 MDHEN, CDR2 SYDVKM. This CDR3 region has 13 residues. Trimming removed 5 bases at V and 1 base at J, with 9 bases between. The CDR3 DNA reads TGTGCCAGCAGTAGGGGCAATTCCTACGAGCAGTACTTC. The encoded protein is CASSRGNSYEQYF. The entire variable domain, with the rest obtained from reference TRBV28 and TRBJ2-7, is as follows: DVKVTQSSRYLVKRTGEKVFLECVQDMDHENMFWYRQDPGLGLRLIYFSYDVKMKEKGDIPEGYSVSREKKERFSLILESASTNQTSMYLCASSRGNSYEQYFGPGTRLTVT.

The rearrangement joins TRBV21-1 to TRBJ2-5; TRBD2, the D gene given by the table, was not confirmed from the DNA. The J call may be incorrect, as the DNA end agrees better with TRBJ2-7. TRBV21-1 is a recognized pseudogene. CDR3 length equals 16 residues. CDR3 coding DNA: TGTGCCAGCAGCCCCCGGAGGGGCTCTAAGACCTACGAGCAGTACTTC. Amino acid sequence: CASSPRRGSKTYEQYF.

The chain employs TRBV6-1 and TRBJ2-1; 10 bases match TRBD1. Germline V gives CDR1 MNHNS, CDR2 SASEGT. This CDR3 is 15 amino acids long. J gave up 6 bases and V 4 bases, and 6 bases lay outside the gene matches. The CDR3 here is CASSARTGGPNEQFF. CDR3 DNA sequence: TGTGCCAGCAGTGCACGGACAGGGGGGCCCAATGAGCAGTTCTTC.

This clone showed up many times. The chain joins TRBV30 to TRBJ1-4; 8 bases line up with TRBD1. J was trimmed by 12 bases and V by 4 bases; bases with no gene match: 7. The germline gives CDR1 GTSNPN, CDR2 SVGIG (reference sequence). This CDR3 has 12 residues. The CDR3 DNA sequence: TGTGCCTGGAATTTAGACAGGGGAGAACTGTTTTTT. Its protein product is CAWNLDRGELFF.

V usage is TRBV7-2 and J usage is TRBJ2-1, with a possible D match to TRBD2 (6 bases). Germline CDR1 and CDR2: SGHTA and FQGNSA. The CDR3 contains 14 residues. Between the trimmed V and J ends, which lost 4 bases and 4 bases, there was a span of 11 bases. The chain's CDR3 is CASSSGVRYNEQFF. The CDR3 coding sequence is TGTGCCAGCAGCTCGGGGGTGAGGTACAATGAGCAGTTCTTC.

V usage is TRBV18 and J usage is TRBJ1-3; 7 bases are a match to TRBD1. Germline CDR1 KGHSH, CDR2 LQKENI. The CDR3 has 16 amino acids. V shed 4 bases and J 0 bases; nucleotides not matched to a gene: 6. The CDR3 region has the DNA TGTGCCAGCTCACGGGGGACAGTTTCCTCTGGAAACACCATATATTTT. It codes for CASSRGTVSSGNTIYF.

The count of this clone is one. In DNA form, the CDR3 reads TGTGCCAGCAGTTCCTCGTATATAGGTCAGGGGGTACAGCCCCAGCATTTT. Protein: CASSSSYIGQGVQPQHF. This chain uses TRBV28 with TRBJ1-5; 7 bases match TRBD1. The CDR3 is 17 residues long. Trimming at V came to 4 bases and at J to 7 bases, leaving 16 bases not matched to a gene. Germline-derived CDR1 and CDR2 are MDHEN and SYDVKM.

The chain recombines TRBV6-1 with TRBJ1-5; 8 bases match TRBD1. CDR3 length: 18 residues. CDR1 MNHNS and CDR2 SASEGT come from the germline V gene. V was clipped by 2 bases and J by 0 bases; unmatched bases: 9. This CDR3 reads CASSESKGQGHSNQPQHF. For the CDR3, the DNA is TGTGCCAGCAGTGAATCGAAAGGACAGGGCCATAGCAATCAGCCCCAGCATTTT.

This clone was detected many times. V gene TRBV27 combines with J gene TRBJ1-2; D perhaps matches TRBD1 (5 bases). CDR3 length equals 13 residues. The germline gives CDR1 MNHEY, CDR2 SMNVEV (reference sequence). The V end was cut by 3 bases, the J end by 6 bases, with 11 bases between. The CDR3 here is CASSLGHYDGYTF. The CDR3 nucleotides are TGTGCCAGCAGTTTGGGGCATTATGATGGCTACACCTTC.

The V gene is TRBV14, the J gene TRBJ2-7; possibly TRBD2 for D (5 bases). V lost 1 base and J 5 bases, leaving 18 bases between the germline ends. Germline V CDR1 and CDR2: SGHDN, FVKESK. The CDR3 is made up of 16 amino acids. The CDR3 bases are TGTGCCAGCAGCCAAGCCCCGGTACTAGGCGTCCACGAGCAGTACTTC. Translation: CASSQAPVLGVHEQYF.

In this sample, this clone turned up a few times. The CDR3 reads CASSPGRHGEQYF. CDR3 DNA: TGTGCCAGCAGTCCCGGACGGCACGGAGAGCAGTACTTC. The V and J genes are TRBV6-1 and TRBJ2-7; D remains unclear. Trimming removed 5 bases from V and 7 bases from J, with 15 bases in between. The V gene's germline CDR1 is MNHNS and CDR2 SASEGT. The CDR3 contains 13 residues.

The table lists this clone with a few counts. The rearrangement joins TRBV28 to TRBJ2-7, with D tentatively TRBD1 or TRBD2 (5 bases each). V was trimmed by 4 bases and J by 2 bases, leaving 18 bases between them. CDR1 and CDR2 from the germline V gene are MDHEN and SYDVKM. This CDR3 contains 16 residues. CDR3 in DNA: TGTGCCAGCAGTTCCCCTTGGGGGAATTCAGCCTACGAGCAGTACTTC. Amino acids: CASSSPWGNSAYEQYF.